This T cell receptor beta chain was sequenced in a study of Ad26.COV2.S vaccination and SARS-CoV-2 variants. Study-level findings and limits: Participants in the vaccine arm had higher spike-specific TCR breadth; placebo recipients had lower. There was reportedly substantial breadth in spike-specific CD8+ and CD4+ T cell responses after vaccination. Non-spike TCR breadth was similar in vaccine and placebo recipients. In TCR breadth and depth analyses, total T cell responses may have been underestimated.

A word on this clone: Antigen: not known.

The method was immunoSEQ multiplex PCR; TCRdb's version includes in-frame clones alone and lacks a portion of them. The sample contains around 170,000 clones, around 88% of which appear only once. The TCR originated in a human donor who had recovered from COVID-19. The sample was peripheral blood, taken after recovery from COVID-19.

CDR3 sequence: CASSFKGGPSTDTQYF. The CDR3 bases are TGTGCCAGCAGCTTTAAAGGGGGCCCGAGCACAGATACGCAGTATTTT. The chain is built from TRBV7-2 and TRBJ2-3, with 7 bases matching TRBD1. Germline CDR1 and CDR2: SGHTA and FQGNSA. Trimming cost V 3 bases and J 0 bases; bases outside gene matches: 6. This CDR3 is 16 amino acids long.